This T cell receptor (beta chain) was profiled in a study of T cell repertoires in cytomegalovirus infection. In the study overall: CMV epitopes that were recently identified and HLA-C-restricted were used alongside well-studied HLA-B-restricted ones. It was the public TCR beta signatures that indicated both CMV infection and matching HLA type. General observations from the study: Based on cumulative public TCR beta family frequency, carriers of CMV plus the relevant HLA were identified.

One entry per CDR3 protein results from TCRdb running MiXCR on the reads. The sample records tens of thousands of distinct CDR3 sequences, 20% to 30% being singletons. Trimming removed 0 bases at V and 8 bases at J, with 10 bases between. The CDR3 runs to 13 residues. The germline gives CDR1 LNHDA, CDR2 SQIVND (reference sequence). This clonotype showed up just a few times. Its target is not known. The specimen was CD8+ T cells from cultured PBMCs, collected from culture after CMV antigen stimulation. The chain employs TRBV19 and TRBJ1-2; D remains unclear. The clonotype was recovered from a human donor in good health (CMV status not recorded). Some clones in this sample may be carry-over from other donors' samples. The CDR3 DNA is TGTGCCAGTAGTATAGAACCCCGACGGGGCTACACCTTC. Encoded protein: CASSIEPRRGYTF.